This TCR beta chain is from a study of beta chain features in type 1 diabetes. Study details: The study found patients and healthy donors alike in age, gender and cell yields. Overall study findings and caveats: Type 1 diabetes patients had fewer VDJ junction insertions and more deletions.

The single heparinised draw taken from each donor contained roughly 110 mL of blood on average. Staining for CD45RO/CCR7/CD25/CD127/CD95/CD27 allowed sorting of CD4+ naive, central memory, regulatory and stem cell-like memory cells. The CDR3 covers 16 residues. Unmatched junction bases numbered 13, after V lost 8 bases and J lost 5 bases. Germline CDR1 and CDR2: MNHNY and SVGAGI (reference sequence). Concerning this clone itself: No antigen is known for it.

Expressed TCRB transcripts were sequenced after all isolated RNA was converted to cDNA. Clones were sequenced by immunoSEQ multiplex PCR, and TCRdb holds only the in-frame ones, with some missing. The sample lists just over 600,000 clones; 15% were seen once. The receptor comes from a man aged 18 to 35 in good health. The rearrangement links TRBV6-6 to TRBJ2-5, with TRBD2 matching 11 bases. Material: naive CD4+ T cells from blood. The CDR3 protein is CASCLRGLAGGETQYF. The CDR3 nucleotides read TGTGCCAGCTGCCTCCGAGGACTAGCGGGTGGCGAGACCCAGTACTTC.